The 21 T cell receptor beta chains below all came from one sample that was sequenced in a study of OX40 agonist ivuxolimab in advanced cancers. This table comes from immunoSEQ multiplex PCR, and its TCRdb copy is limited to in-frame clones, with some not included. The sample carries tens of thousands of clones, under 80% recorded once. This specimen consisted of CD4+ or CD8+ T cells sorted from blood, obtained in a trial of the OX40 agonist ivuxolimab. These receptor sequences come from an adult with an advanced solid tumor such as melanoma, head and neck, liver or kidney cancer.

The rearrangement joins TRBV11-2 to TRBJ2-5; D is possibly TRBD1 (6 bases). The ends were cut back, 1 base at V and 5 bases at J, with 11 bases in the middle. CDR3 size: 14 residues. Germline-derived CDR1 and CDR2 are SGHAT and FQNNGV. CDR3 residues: CASSLGGLWETQYF. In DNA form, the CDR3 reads TGTGCCAGCAGCTTAGGGGGGCTCTGGGAGACCCAGTACTTC.

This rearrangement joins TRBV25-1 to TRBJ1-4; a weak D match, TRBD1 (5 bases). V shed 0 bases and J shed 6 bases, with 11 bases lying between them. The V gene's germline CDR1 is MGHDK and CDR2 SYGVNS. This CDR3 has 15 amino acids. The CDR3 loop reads CASSEYIGEDEKLFF. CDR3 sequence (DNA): TGTGCCAGCAGTGAATATATAGGGGAGGATGAAAAACTGTTTTTT. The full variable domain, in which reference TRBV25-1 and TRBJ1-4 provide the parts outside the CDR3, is EADIYQTPRYLVIGTGKKITLECSQTMGHDKMYWYQQDPGMELHLIHYSYGVNSTEKGDLSSESTVSRIRTEHFPLTLESARPSHTSQYLCASSEYIGEDEKLFFGSGTQLSVL.

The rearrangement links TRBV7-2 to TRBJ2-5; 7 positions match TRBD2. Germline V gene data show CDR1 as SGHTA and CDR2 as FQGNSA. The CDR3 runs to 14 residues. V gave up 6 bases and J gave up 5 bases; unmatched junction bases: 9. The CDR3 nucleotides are TGTGCCAGCAGGCCCAGCGGGGTCCGGGAGACCCAGTACTTC. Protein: CASRPSGVRETQYF.

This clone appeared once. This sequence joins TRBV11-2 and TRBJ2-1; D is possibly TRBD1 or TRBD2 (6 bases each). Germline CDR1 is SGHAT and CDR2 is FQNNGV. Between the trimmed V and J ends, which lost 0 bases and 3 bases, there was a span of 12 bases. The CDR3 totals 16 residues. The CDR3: CASSLEPGGSYNEQFF. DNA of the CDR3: TGTGCCAGCAGCTTAGAGCCCGGGGGCAGCTACAATGAGCAGTTCTTC.

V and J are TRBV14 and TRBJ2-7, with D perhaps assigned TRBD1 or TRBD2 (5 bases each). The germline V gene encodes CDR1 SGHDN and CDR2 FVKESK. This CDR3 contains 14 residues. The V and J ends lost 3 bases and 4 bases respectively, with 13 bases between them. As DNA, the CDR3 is TGTGCCAGCAGCCACTTGGGACCCGCTTACGAGCAGTACTTC. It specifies CASSHLGPAYEQYF.

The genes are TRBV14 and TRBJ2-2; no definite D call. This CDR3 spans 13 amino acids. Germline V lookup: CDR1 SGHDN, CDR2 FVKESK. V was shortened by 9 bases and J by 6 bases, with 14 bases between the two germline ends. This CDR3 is CASDTPRPGELFF. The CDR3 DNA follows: TGTGCCAGTGACACCCCGAGACCCGGGGAGCTGTTTTTT.

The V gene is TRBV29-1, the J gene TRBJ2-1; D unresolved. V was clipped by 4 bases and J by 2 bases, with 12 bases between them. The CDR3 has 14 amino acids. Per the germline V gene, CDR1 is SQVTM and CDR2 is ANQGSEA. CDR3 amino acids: CSVGVAAPYNEQFF. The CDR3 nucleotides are TGCAGCGTTGGGGTGGCAGCTCCCTACAATGAGCAGTTCTTC.

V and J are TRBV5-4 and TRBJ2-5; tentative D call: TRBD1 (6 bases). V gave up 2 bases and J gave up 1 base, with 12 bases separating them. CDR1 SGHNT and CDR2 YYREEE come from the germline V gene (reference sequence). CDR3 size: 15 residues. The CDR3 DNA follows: TGTGCCAGCAGCTTTAAACGGACAGCCCAAGAGACCCAGTACTTC. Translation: CASSFKRTAQETQYF.

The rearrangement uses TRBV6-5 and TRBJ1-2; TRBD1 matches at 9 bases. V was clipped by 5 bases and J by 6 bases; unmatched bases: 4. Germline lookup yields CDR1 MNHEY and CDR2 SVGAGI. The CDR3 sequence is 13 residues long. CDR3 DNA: TGTGCCAGCAGTAAACAGGGGGCGAATGGCTACACCTTC. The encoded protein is CASSKQGANGYTF.

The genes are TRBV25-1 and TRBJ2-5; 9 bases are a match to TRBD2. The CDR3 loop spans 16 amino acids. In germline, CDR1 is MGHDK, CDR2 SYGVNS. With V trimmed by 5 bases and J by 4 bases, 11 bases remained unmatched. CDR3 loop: CASSQIFFSGRETQYF. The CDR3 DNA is TGTGCCAGCAGTCAAATATTTTTTAGCGGGAGAGAGACCCAGTACTTC.

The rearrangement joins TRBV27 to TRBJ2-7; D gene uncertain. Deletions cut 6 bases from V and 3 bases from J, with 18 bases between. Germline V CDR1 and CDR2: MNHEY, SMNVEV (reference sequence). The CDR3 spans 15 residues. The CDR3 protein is CASSPIARNSYEQYF. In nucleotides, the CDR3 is TGTGCCAGCAGCCCCATAGCTAGGAACAGCTACGAGCAGTACTTC.

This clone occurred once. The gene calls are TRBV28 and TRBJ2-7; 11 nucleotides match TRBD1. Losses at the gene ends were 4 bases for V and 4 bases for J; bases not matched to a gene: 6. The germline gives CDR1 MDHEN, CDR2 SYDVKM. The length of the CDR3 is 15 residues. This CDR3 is CASSSTGTGGYEQYF. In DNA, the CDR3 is TGTGCCAGCAGTTCCACCGGGACAGGGGGGTACGAGCAGTACTTC. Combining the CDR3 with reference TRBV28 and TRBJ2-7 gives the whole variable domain DVKVTQSSRYLVKRTGEKVFLECVQDMDHENMFWYRQDPGLGLRLIYFSYDVKMKEKGDIPEGYSVSREKKERFSLILESASTNQTSMYLCASSSTGTGGYEQYFGPGTRLTVT.

The CDR3 loop reads CASSLDVIANTGELFF. In DNA form, the CDR3 reads TGCGCCAGCAGCTTGGACGTCATCGCGAACACCGGGGAGCTGTTTTTT. The rearrangement links TRBV5-1 to TRBJ2-2, with D unclear. Germline V gene data show CDR1 as SGHRS and CDR2 as YFSETQ. The ends were cut back, 0 bases at V and 0 bases at J, with 9 bases in the middle. The CDR3 runs to 16 residues.

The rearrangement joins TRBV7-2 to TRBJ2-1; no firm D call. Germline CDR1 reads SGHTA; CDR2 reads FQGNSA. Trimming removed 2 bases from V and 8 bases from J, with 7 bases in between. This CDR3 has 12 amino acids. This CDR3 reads CASSLKFHEQFF. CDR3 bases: TGTGCCAGCAGCTTAAAGTTCCATGAGCAGTTCTTC.

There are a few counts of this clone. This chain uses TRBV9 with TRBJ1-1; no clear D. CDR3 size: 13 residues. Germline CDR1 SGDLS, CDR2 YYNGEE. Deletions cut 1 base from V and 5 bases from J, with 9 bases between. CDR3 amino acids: CASSVRGSTEAFF. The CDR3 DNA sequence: TGTGCCAGCAGCGTACGAGGGTCGACTGAAGCTTTCTTT.

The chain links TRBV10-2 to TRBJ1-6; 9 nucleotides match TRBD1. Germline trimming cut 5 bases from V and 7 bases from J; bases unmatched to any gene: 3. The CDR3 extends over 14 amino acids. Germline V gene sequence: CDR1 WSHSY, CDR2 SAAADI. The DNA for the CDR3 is TGCGCCAGCAGTCGGGACAGGGTAAATTCACCCCTCCACTTT. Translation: CASSRDRVNSPLHF.

The CDR3 DNA reads TGTGCCAGCAGCTTGGTGGGCAGGGGGTTCACAGAGACCCAGTACTTC. Its protein is CASSLVGRGFTETQYF. This chain joins TRBV5-4 and TRBJ2-5, with 7 bases that match TRBD1. This CDR3 is 16 amino acids long. Looked up from germline, CDR1 is SGHNT and CDR2 is YYREEE (reference sequence). J lost 4 bases, V lost 0 bases, and 9 bases had no gene match.

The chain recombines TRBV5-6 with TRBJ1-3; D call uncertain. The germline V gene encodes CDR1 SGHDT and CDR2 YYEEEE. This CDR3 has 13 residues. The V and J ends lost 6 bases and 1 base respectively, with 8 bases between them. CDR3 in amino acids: CASTPRSGNTIYF. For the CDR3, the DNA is TGTGCCAGCACCCCCAGGTCTGGAAACACCATATATTTT.

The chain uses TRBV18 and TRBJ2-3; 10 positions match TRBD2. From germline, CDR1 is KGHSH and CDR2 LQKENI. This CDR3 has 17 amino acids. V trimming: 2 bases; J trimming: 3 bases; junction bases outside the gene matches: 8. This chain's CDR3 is CASSPFKGLAETDTQYF. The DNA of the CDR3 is TGTGCCAGCTCACCATTCAAAGGACTAGCGGAGACAGATACGCAGTATTTT.

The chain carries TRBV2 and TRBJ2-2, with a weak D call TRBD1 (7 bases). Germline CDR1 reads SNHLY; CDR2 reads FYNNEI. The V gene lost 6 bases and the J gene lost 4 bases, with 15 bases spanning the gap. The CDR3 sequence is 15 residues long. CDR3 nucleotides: TGTGCCAGCAGAAAACAGGGGCGGGGCACCGGGGAGCTGTTTTTT. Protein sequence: CASRKQGRGTGELFF.

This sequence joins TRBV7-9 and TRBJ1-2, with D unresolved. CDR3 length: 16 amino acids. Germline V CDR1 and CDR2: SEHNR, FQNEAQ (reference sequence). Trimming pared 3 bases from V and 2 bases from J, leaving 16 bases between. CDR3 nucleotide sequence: TGTGCCAGCAGCTTCTTTATGGCCGACCGGAACTATGGCTACACCTTC. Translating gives CASSFFMADRNYGYTF. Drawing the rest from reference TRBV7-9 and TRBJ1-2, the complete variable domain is DTGVSQNPRHKITKRGQNVTFRCDPISEHNRLYWYRQTLGQGPEFLTYFQNEAQLEKSRLLSDRFSAERPKGSFSTLEIQRTEQGDSAMYLCASSFFMADRNYGYTFGSGTRLTVV.